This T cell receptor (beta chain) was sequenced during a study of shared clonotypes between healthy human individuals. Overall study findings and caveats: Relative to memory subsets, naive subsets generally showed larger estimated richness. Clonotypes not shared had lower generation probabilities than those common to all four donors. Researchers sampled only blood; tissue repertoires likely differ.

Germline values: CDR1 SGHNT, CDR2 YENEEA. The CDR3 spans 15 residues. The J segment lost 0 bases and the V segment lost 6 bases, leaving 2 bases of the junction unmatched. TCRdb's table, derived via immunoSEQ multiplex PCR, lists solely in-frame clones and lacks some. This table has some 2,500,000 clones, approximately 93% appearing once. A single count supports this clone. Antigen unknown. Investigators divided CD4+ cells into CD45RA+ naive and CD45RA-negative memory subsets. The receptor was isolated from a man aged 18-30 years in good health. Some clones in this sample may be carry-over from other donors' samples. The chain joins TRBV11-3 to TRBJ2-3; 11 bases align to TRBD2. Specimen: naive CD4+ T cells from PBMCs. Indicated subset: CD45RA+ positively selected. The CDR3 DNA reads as TGTGCCAGCAGTCGGACTAGCGGGAGCACAGATACGCAGTATTTT. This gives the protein CASSRTSGSTDTQYF.